Listed here is a single T cell receptor beta chain. The antigen is undetermined. This entry is derived from a study of post-analysis software for immune sequencing data. The wider study: The patients showed relapsing-remitting, secondary progressive and progressive-relapsing multiple sclerosis courses. Study-level results: Samples made in the same batch grouped tightly together by F measure. A handful of TRBV segments were significantly more frequent in patients than in controls. TRBV5-6, TRBV5-1 and TRBV20-1 were among these segments. Multiple sclerosis patients showed significantly lower normalized Chao1 diversity than controls did.

Each TCR beta cDNA library carried unique molecular identifiers. cDNA molecules numbering 400,000 to 550,000 came from approximately 0.91 to 9.4 million T cells. TCRdb re-called the PCR reads through MiXCR, storing one row per CDR3 protein. The sample holds 700,000 to 900,000 distinct CDR3 sequences; around 46% are singletons and the top ten take roughly 4.9%. The germline gives CDR1 MDHEN, CDR2 SYDVKM. This CDR3 is built from 17 residues. Trimming took 2 bases from V and 0 from J, leaving 17 bases between them. Sequenced sample: blood. This TCR was sampled from a girl aged 10-17 years with multiple sclerosis. The chain has TRBV28 and TRBJ2-7, with TRBD2 as a possible D gene (6 bases). CDR3 amino acids: CASSLPLSGLSSYEQYF. The CDR3 nucleotides read TGTGCCAGCAGTTTACCCCTCAGCGGGTTGAGCTCCTACGAGCAGTACTTC.